Below, one TCR beta chain is given with its context. The data belong to a study of blood T cell repertoires in COVID-19. Looking at the study overall: COVID-19 samples, acute and convalescent, were from the United States, Italy and Spain.

The Seattle patients joined while their infection was active and were tracked longitudinally afterward. Under the authors' procedure: How many nucleated cells were present was estimated from reference gene primer amplification. The data were produced by immunoSEQ multiplex PCR, yet TCRdb's version contains in-frame clones alone and is incomplete. D and trimming were read from the DNA, whereas the V and J calls and clone size are those reported in that table. The data contain approximately 70,000 clones, nearly 90% of them seen just once; the ten biggest clones take up about 3.4%. Material for sequencing was peripheral blood. This receptor was taken from a woman aged 50 to 65 with COVID-19, enrolled during active disease.

The CDR3 nucleotides read TGTGCCAGCAGTTACGTGGGACAGAATCAGCCCCAGCATTTT. Its translation: CASSYVGQNQPQHF. The V and J genes are TRBV6-5 and TRBJ1-5, with 7 positions matching TRBD1. The CDR3 runs to 14 residues. Trimming at V came to 2 bases and at J to 4 bases, leaving 2 bases not matched to a gene. CDR1 is MNHEY, CDR2 SVGAGI, per germline.